This T cell receptor beta chain was retrieved from a study of T cell responses to AZD1222 COVID-19 vaccine. Study outcomes and limitations: Donor demographics were predominantly white British with a female majority; clonal diversity may be underestimated.

This table comes from immunoSEQ multiplex PCR, and its TCRdb copy is limited to in-frame clones, with some not included. Here the sample spans about 190,000 clones, around 90% being singletons. Turning to this clone: Its antigen remains unidentified.

Trimming pared 2 bases from V and 1 base from J, leaving 6 bases between. This CDR3 is 14 amino acids long. Germline V gene data show CDR1 as SGHAT and CDR2 as FQNNGV. The sequenced sample was peripheral blood, obtained 28 days after the second dose of the MenACWY control vaccine. The sequence derives from an adult who received the MenACWY meningococcal vaccine as a control. The chain employs TRBV11-2 and TRBJ1-5; no firm D call. This CDR3 reads CASSLLASNQPQHF. CDR3 sequence (DNA): TGTGCCAGCAGCTTATTAGCCAGCAATCAGCCCCAGCATTTT.